The clone carrying this T cell receptor beta chain was counted only a few times. No antigen is known for it. The PCR made use of 60 Vbeta and 13 Jbeta primers. Here immunoSEQ multiplex PCR was the method, and the copy in TCRdb shows in-frame clones only, minus some. The table has 150,000 to 200,000 clones, roughly 72% seen once. This entry comes from a study of cytomegalovirus exposure and HLA in healthy donors. Study background: Samples from HLA-typed donors yielded about 85 million unique TCRs in an early data release.

Broader study findings: The authors enumerated over 150 TCR beta chains as linked to cytomegalovirus. It was only CMV serostatus that was available as immune exposure information.

Sequences were obtained from PBMCs. The receptor was isolated from a middle-aged woman in good health and CMV-seronegative.

The DNA of the CDR3 is TGTGCCAGCAGCTTTAAACAGGGGGAGCTGTTTTTT. Amino acid sequence: CASSFKQGELFF. The gene calls are TRBV11-3 and TRBJ2-2; D unclear. In germline, CDR1 is SGHNT, CDR2 YENEEA. V was cut by 3 bases and J by 8 bases, with 7 bases left in between. This CDR3 comprises 12 residues.